The 26 T cell receptor beta chains reported below all come from one sample, sequenced in a study of radiotherapy plus CTLA-4 blockade in lung cancer. Libraries were prepared by immunoSEQ multiplex PCR; TCRdb keeps only in-frame clonotypes and omits some of them. In the table there are approximately 52,000 clones, around 79% of which are singletons. This specimen consisted of peripheral blood, obtained from a patient treated with radiotherapy plus ipilimumab. The receptors here all came from a human donor with non-small cell lung cancer whose response to radiotherapy plus ipilimumab could not be evaluated.

The genes are TRBV5-1 and TRBJ1-2, with TRBD1 as a possible D gene (5 bases). The V gene lost 1 base and the J gene lost 7 bases, with 8 bases spanning the gap. Germline loops: CDR1 SGHRS, CDR2 YFSETQ. The CDR3 runs 12 residues. This CDR3 is CASSLFQGGYTF. CDR3 nucleotide sequence: TGCGCCAGCAGCTTGTTTCAGGGTGGCTACACCTTC.

This rearrangement joins TRBV2 to TRBJ2-7; 8 bases match TRBD1. From germline, CDR1 is SNHLY and CDR2 FYNNEI. The CDR3 consists of 14 residues. Germline trimming cut 7 bases from V and 0 bases from J; bases unmatched to any gene: 5. For the CDR3, the DNA is TGTGCCAGCAACGGACAGGGACTCTCCTACGAGCAGTACTTC. It is translated as CASNGQGLSYEQYF. Based on the CDR3 plus reference TRBV2 and TRBJ2-7, the full variable domain is EPEVTQTPSHQVTQMGQEVILRCVPISNHLYFYWYRQILGQKVEFLVSFYNNEISEKSEIFDDQFSVERPDGSNFTLKIRSTKLEDSAMYFCASNGQGLSYEQYFGPGTRLTVT.

For the CDR3, the DNA is TGTGCCAGCAGGGGGACAGGGGACTCCTACGAGCAGTACTTC. Translated, it gives CASRGTGDSYEQYF. The rearrangement joins TRBV28 to TRBJ2-7, with TRBD1 matching over 10 bases. Germline assignment: CDR1 MDHEN and CDR2 SYDVKM. The CDR3 consists of 14 residues. After removal of 6 bases from V and 0 bases from J, the junction contained 2 bases not matched to a gene.

Only a few counts were recorded for this clone. The chain links TRBV4-1 to TRBJ1-2; 7 bases match TRBD1. CDR1 is MGHRA, CDR2 YSYEKL, per germline. The CDR3 is 14 amino acids. V lost 7 bases and J lost 2; bases outside the gene matches: 7. CDR3 amino acids: CASTQTTGNYGYTF. CDR3 DNA: TGCGCCAGCACTCAAACGACAGGGAACTATGGCTACACCTTC.

This clone was observed once. The chain links TRBV19 to TRBJ1-1; D might be TRBD1 (6 bases). This CDR3 spans 15 amino acids. Trimming took 3 bases from V and 7 from J, leaving 18 bases between them. Germline assignment: CDR1 LNHDA and CDR2 SQIVND (reference sequence). CDR3 coding DNA: TGTGCCAGTAGTATTCAAGGAACAGGGCGCGTTGAAGCTTTCTTT. Its translation: CASSIQGTGRVEAFF.

This clone was counted only a few times. The chain couples TRBV27 to TRBJ2-1, with TRBD1 identical over 12 bases. From germline, CDR1 is MNHEY and CDR2 SMNVEV (reference sequence). The V segment lost 6 bases and the J segment 13 bases; nucleotides outside the gene matches: 10. The length of the CDR3 is 14 residues. CDR3 amino acids: CASSSGTGGVLQFF. The CDR3 nucleotides are TGTGCCAGCAGCTCCGGGACAGGGGGCGTACTCCAGTTCTTC.

The chain couples TRBV7-8 to TRBJ1-5; 12 positions match TRBD1. The V gene end was trimmed by 6 bases and the J gene end by 5 bases; junction bases not matched to a gene: 5. This CDR3 has 15 residues. CDR1 SGHVS and CDR2 FQNEAQ come from the germline V gene. CDR3 in amino acids: CASSSGTGGDQPQHF. The CDR3 coding sequence is TGTGCCAGCAGTTCCGGGACAGGGGGCGATCAGCCCCAGCATTTT.

The chain is built from TRBV19 and TRBJ1-6, with D perhaps matching TRBD1 (6 bases). The CDR3 is 15 residues long. Germline V gene sequence: CDR1 LNHDA, CDR2 SQIVND (reference sequence). Trimming removed 4 bases from V and 4 bases from J, with 11 bases in between. CDR3 DNA sequence: TGTGCCAGTAGTACAGCACAGGGATATAATTCACCCCTCCACTTT. Encoded protein: CASSTAQGYNSPLHF.

The J gene is TRBJ1-5, the V gene TRBV5-6; possibly TRBD1 for D (5 bases). The CDR3 runs to 13 residues. Germline V CDR1 and CDR2: SGHDT, YYEEEE. V lost 2 bases and J 6 bases, leaving 9 bases between the germline ends. CDR3: CASSFGGGQPQHF. CDR3 sequence (DNA): TGTGCCAGCAGCTTTGGGGGAGGTCAGCCCCAGCATTTT.

The table lists this clone with a few counts. V usage is TRBV19 and J usage is TRBJ2-5; 14 bases line up with TRBD2. The CDR3 covers 16 residues. Germline V gives CDR1 LNHDA, CDR2 SQIVND (reference sequence). V gave up 4 bases and J gave up 5 bases; unmatched junction bases: 6. The CDR3 bases are TGTGCCAGTAGTAAGGGACTAGCGGGAGCCTTGGAGACCCAGTACTTC. It translates to CASSKGLAGALETQYF.

The chain uses TRBV5-1 and TRBJ1-4; D might be TRBD1 (6 bases). The V gene's germline CDR1 is SGHRS and CDR2 YFSETQ. The CDR3 is made up of 16 amino acids. Trimming pared 0 bases from V and 5 bases from J, leaving 14 bases between. CDR3 loop: CASSLVGAGKNEKLFF. The CDR3 DNA reads TGCGCCAGCAGCTTGGTGGGGGCAGGAAAAAATGAAAAACTGTTTTTT.

The chain recombines TRBV19 with TRBJ2-5; 8 nucleotides align to TRBD1. This CDR3 is 13 amino acids long. V lost 10 bases to trimming and J lost 0 bases; unmatched junction nucleotides: 4. Germline values: CDR1 LNHDA, CDR2 SQIVND (reference sequence). CDR3 bases: TGTGCCACCGCCAGGGGGCACCAAGAGACCCAGTACTTC. Its translation: CATARGHQETQYF.

The rearrangement joins TRBV5-1 to TRBJ2-2; TRBD1 matches 7 bases. In germline, CDR1 is SGHRS, CDR2 YFSETQ. CDR3 length: 15 amino acids. With V trimmed by 4 bases and J by 0 bases, 3 bases remained unmatched. In DNA, the CDR3 is TGCGCCAGCAGCGTGGGACAGCCGAACACCGGGGAGCTGTTTTTT. Protein sequence: CASSVGQPNTGELFF.

This chain connects TRBV6-5 to TRBJ2-7, with D maybe TRBD1 (6 bases). The ends were cut back, 7 bases at V and 0 bases at J, with 16 bases in the middle. CDR1 and CDR2 (germline): MNHEY, SVGAGI. The CDR3 is 15 amino acids. Here the CDR3 reads CASTLSWDTSYEQYF. The CDR3 DNA reads TGTGCCAGCACCCTCTCGTGGGACACCTCCTACGAGCAGTACTTC.

The chain recombines TRBV5-4 with TRBJ1-5; a weak D match, TRBD1 (6 bases). Trimming took off 0 bases at V and 8 bases at J, with 15 bases between the two ends. Germline CDR1 SGHNT, CDR2 YYREEE (reference sequence). CDR3 length equals 15 residues. The CDR3 loop is CASSLAGALPKPQHF. In DNA form, the CDR3 reads TGTGCCAGCAGCTTGGCAGGGGCCCTCCCGAAGCCCCAGCATTTT.

Within the sample, this clone is medium-sized. The chain couples TRBV7-2 to TRBJ2-7; D not resolved. V was shortened by 5 bases and J by 4 bases, with 12 bases between the two germline ends. The CDR3 sequence is 13 residues long. Germline V gene sequence: CDR1 SGHTA, CDR2 FQGNSA. The CDR3 nucleotides read TGTGCCAGCAGCCTCGCAGGAAAGTACGAGCAGTACTTC. Amino acid sequence: CASSLAGKYEQYF.

This chain links TRBV6-1 with TRBJ1-2; tentatively, D is TRBD1 (5 bases). The CDR3 spans 13 residues. Germline V lookup: CDR1 MNHNS, CDR2 SASEGT. Trimming pared 7 bases from V and 0 bases from J, leaving 9 bases between. The CDR3 region has the DNA TGTGCCAGCACCATGACAGCTAACTATGGCTACACCTTC. Translation: CASTMTANYGYTF.

The chain couples TRBV5-6 to TRBJ2-7; TRBD2 matches at 7 bases. Looked up from germline, CDR1 is SGHDT and CDR2 is YYEEEE. J gave up 7 bases and V 0 bases, and 4 bases lay outside the gene matches. The length of the CDR3 is 13 residues. The CDR3 loop reads CASSLGLAGEQYF. CDR3 DNA sequence: TGTGCCAGCAGCTTGGGACTAGCTGGAGAGCAGTACTTC. Filled out from reference TRBV5-6 and TRBJ2-7, the complete variable domain reads DAGVTQSPTHLIKTRGQQVTLRCSPKSGHDTVSWYQQALGQGPQFIFQYYEEEERQRGNFPDRFSGHQFPNYSSELNVNALLLGDSALYLCASSLGLAGEQYFGPGTRLTVT.

This rearrangement joins TRBV28 to TRBJ2-2, with D tentatively TRBD1 (6 bases). The CDR3 has 13 residues. V lost 8 bases, J lost 3 bases, and 10 bases lay in between. Germline V gene data show CDR1 as MDHEN and CDR2 as SYDVKM. This CDR3 reads CASGTTDTGELFF. The CDR3, as DNA: TGTGCCAGCGGGACAACTGACACCGGGGAGCTGTTTTTT.

The V gene is TRBV18, the J gene TRBJ2-1, with 7 bases fitting TRBD1. Trimming cost V 3 bases and J 7 bases; bases outside gene matches: 12. CDR1 is KGHSH, CDR2 LQKENI, per germline. This CDR3 is 16 amino acids long. The CDR3 region is CASSPRRQGSKNEQFF. DNA of the CDR3: TGTGCCAGCTCACCCAGGCGACAGGGTTCTAAGAATGAGCAGTTCTTC.

This clone is labeled as medium-sized. The V call is TRBV9, the J call TRBJ1-3, with D unresolved. Trimming shortened V by 0 bases and J by 0 bases, and 4 bases separated the two germline ends. The CDR3 contains 14 residues. CDR1 and CDR2 (germline): SGDLS, YYNGEE. CDR3 DNA: TGTGCCAGCAGCGTAGAGAGCTCTGGAAACACCATATATTTT. It yields the protein CASSVESSGNTIYF.

V usage is TRBV4-3 and J usage is TRBJ2-5; possibly TRBD2 for D (7 bases). Trimming took off 1 base at V and 3 bases at J, with 12 bases between the two ends. CDR3 length equals 15 residues. Looked up from germline, CDR1 is LGHNA and CDR2 is YSLEER. This CDR3 reads CASSQVGAGEETQYF. The CDR3 nucleotides read TGCGCCAGCAGCCAAGTGGGGGCGGGGGAAGAGACCCAGTACTTC.

This clone has just a few counts. This chain connects TRBV20-1 to TRBJ2-2; D gene uncertain. Looked up from germline, CDR1 is DFQATT and CDR2 is SNEGSKA (reference sequence). Trimming removed 6 bases from V and 3 bases from J, with 5 bases in between. The CDR3 loop spans 11 amino acids. The CDR3 nucleotides read TGCAGTGCCTCCTACACCGGGGAGCTGTTTTTT. Its protein is CSASYTGELFF.

CDR3 nucleotide sequence: TGCGCCAGCAGCCAAGTTGTAGGGAGCCATGAGCAGTTCTTC. This translates into CASSQVVGSHEQFF. The V gene is TRBV4-1, the J gene TRBJ2-1; D is possibly TRBD2 (5 bases). The CDR3 length is 14 residues. The V end was cut by 1 base, the J end by 8 bases, with 12 bases between. Looked up from germline, CDR1 is MGHRA and CDR2 is YSYEKL.

This sequence joins TRBV19 and TRBJ2-1; no clear D. Germline V lookup: CDR1 LNHDA, CDR2 SQIVND (reference sequence). The CDR3 loop spans 12 amino acids. Trimming took off 0 bases at V and 9 bases at J, with 6 bases between the two ends. The DNA of the CDR3 is TGTGCCAGTAGTATAGATTTCCGTGAGCAGTTCTTC. Protein sequence: CASSIDFREQFF.

This clone was counted once. The chain carries TRBV7-2 and TRBJ1-1; D possibly corresponds to TRBD1 (5 bases). V was trimmed by 2 bases and J by 6 bases, leaving 10 bases between them. Germline lookup yields CDR1 SGHTA and CDR2 FQGNSA. The CDR3 runs 13 residues. The DNA of the CDR3 is TGTGCCAGCAGCTTACAGGGAAATGCTGAAGCTTTCTTT. It is translated as CASSLQGNAEAFF.